This T cell receptor beta chain was identified during a study of blood T cell repertoires in COVID-19. Study context: COVID-19 samples collected from the United States, Italy and Spain covered acute and convalescent phases. Nucleic acid was either cDNA or gDNA, and it came from T cells, B-cell-depleted T cells, or PBMCs.

Germline V lookup: CDR1 SGHNT, CDR2 YYREEE (reference sequence). The CDR3 is made up of 14 amino acids. V lost 4 bases to trimming and J lost 2 bases, with 12 bases between them. Authors' analysis steps: Reference gene primers were amplified, and this amplification served to estimate nucleated cell counts. Produced via immunoSEQ multiplex PCR; TCRdb's table is partial and in-frame only. V, J and clone size reflect that table, while D and trimming were determined from the DNA. This table has some 120,000 clones, approximately 83% appearing once. The sequenced sample was peripheral blood. The sequence came from a man older than 75 with active or convalescent COVID-19. V and J are TRBV5-4 and TRBJ2-5; TRBD2 is a possible D gene (6 bases). CDR3 sequence (DNA): TGTGCCAGCAGCGGTACCGGGACTCAAGAGACCCAGTACTTC. Protein product: CASSGTGTQETQYF.